This T cell receptor beta chain derives from a study of blood T cell repertoires in COVID-19. Trimming took off 5 bases at V and 1 base at J, with 14 bases between the two ends. CDR3 size: 15 residues. Germline CDR1 is SEHNR and CDR2 is FQNEAQ (reference sequence). In the authors' workflow: Scientists estimated how many nucleated cells there were by amplifying reference gene primers. The protocol was immunoSEQ multiplex PCR, while the TCRdb copy is restricted to in-frame clones and leaves out a portion. V, J and clone size derive from that table, while D and trimming were established from the DNA sequence. The profile covers under 250,000 clones, with approximately 80% appearing a single time and 4.3% taken by the ten largest.

This receptor was taken from a man aged 25 to 40 with acute COVID-19. The specimen sequenced was PBMCs or T cells enriched from blood (not recorded which). The chain has TRBV7-9 and TRBJ1-1, with D unclear. DNA of the CDR3: TGTGCCAGCAGCCCCACTCCGGGTCCGAACACTGAAGCTTTCTTT. Translation: CASSPTPGPNTEAFF.